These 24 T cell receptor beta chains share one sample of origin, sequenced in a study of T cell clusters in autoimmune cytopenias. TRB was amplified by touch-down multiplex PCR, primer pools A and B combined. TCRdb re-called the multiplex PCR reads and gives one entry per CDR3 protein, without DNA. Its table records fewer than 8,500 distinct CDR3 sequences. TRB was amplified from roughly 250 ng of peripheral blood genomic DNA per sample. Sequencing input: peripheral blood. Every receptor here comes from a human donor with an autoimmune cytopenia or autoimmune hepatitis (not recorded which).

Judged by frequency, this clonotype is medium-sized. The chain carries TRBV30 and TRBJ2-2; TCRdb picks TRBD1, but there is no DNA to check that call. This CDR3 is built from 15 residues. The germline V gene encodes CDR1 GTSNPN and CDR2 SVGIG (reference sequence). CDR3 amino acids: CAWRTGTGLAGELFF. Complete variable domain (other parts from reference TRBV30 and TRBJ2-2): SQTIHQWPATLVQPVGSPLSLECTVEGTSNPNLYWYRQAAGRGLQLLFYSVGIGQISSEVPQNLSASRPQDRQFILSSKKLLLSDSGFYLCAWRTGTGLAGELFFGEGSRLTVL.

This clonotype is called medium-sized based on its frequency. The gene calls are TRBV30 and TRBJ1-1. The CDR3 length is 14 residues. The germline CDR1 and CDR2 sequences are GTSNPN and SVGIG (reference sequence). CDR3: CAWNLRRGNTEAFF.

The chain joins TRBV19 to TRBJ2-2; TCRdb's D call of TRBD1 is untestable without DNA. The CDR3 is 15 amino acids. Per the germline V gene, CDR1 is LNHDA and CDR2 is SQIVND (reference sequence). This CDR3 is CASSMGRGITGELFF.

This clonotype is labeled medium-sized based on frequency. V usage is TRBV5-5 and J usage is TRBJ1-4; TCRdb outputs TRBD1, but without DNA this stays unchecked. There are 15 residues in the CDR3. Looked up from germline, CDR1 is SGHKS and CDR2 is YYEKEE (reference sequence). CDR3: CASSLLGANTEKLFF.

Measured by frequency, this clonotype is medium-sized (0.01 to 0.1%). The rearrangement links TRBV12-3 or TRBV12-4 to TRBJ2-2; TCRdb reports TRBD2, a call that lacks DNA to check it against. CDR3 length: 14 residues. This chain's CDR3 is CASSLLAVTGELFF.

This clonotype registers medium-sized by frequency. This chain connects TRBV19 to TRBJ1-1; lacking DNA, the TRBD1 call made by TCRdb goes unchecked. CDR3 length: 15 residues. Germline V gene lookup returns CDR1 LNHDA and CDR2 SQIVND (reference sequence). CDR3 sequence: CASSIGGTANTEAFF.

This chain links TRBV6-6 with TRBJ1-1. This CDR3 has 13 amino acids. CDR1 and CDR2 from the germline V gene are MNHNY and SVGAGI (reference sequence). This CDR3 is CASSYDGDTEAFF.

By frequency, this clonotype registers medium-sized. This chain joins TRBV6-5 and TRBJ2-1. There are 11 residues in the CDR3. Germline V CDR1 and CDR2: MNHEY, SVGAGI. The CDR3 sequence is CASSALDEQFF.

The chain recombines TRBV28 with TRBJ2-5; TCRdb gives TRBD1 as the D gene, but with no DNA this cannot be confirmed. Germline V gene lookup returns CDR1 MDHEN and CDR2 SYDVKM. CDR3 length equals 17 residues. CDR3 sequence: CASSFAGGGALLETQYF.

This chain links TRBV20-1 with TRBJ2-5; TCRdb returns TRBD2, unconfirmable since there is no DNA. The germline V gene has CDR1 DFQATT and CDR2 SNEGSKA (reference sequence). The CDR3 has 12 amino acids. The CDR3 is CSVAGGLETQYF.

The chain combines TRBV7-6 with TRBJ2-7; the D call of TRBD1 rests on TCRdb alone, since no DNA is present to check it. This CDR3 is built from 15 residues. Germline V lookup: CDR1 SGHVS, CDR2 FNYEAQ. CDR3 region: CASSPGQGGLYEQYF. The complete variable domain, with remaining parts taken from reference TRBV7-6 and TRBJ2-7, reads GAGVSQSPRYKVTKRGQDVALRCDPISGHVSLYWYRQALGQGPEFLTYFNYEAQQDKSGLPNDRFSAERPEGSISTLTIQRTEQRDSAMYRCASSPGQGGLYEQYFGPGTRLTVT.

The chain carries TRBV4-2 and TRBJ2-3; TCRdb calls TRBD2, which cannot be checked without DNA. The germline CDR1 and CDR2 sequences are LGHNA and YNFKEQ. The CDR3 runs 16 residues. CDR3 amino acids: CASSQRTPRVADTQYF.

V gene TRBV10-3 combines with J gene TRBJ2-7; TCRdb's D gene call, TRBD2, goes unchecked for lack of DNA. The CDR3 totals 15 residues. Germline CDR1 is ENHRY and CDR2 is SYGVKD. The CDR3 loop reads CAIRDRLAGGYEQYF.

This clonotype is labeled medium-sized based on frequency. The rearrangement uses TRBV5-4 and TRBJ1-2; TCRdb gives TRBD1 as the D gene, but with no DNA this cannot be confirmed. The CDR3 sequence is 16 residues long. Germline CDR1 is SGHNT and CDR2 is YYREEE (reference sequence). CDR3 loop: CASSMAAGGARDGYTF.

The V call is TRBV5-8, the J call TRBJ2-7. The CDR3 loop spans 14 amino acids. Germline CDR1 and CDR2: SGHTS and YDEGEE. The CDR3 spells CASSLPGNTYEQYF.

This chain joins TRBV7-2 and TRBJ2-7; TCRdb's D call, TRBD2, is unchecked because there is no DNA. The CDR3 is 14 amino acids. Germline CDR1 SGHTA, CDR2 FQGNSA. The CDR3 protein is CASSLAVPGREQYF. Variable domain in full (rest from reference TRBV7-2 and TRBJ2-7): GAGVSQSPSNKVTEKGKDVELRCDPISGHTALYWYRQSLGQGLEFLIYFQGNSAPDKSGLPSDRFSAERTGGSVSTLTIQRTQQEDSAVYLCASSLAVPGREQYFGPGTRLTVT.

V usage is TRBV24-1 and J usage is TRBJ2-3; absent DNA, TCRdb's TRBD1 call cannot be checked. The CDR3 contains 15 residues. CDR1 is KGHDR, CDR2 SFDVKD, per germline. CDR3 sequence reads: CATSGYGTSTDTQYF.

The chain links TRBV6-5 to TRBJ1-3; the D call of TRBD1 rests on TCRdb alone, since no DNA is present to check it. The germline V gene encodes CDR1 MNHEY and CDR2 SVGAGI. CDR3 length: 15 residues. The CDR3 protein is CASSYGGLAGNTIYF.

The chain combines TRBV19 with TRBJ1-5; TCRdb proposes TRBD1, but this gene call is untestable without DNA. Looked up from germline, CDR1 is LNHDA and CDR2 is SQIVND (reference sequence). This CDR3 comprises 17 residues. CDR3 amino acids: CASSIRGPDRGLQPQHF. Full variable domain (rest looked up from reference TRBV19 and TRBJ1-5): DGGITQSPKYLFRKEGQNVTLSCEQNLNHDAMYWYRQDPGQGLRLIYYSQIVNDFQKGDIAEGYSVSREKKESFPLTVTSAQKNPTAFYLCASSIRGPDRGLQPQHFGDGTRLSIL.

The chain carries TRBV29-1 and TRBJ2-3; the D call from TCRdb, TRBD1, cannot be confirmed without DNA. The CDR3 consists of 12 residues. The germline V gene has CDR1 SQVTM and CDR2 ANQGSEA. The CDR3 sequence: CSVWTGADTQYF.

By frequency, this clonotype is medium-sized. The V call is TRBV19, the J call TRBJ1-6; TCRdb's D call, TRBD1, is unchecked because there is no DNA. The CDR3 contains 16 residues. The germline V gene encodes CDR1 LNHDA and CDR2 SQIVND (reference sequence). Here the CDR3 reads CASSITRQGSDSPLHF.

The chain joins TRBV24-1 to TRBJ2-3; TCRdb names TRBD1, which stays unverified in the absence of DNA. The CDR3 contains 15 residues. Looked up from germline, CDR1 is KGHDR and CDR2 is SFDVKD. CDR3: CATSKTGTGTDTQYF.

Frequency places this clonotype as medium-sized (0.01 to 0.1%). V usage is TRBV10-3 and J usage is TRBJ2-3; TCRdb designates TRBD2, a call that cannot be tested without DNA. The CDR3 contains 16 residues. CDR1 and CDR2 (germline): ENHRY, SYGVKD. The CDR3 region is CAISMTSVPVTDTQYF.

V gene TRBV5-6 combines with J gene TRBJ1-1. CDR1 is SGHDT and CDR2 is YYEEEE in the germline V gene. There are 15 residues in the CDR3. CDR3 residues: CASSLGGTWNTEAFF.